The present TCR delta chain was sequenced within a study of human gamma delta and Vdelta1 T cells. TCRdb applied CATT to the PCR reads for clone calling. The repertoire holds several thousand delta-chain clones, 20% to 30% seen once, with about three quarters in the top ten. The CDR3 sequence is 24 residues long. With V trimmed by 0 bases and J by 2 bases, 24 bases remained unmatched. Germline V gene sequence: CDR1 TSWWSYY, CDR2 QGS. V usage is TRDV1 and J usage is TRDJ1; 13 nucleotides align to TRDD3. The receptor comes from a human donor in good health. Sequencing was performed on naive CD27+ Vdelta1 gamma-delta T cells from blood. CDR3 bases: TGTGCTCTTGGGGAACTTCCCCTCCCTGCCCTACTGGGGGATACGCAAGCTTGGACCGATAAACTCATCTTT. Translated, it gives CALGELPLPALLGDTQAWTDKLIF.